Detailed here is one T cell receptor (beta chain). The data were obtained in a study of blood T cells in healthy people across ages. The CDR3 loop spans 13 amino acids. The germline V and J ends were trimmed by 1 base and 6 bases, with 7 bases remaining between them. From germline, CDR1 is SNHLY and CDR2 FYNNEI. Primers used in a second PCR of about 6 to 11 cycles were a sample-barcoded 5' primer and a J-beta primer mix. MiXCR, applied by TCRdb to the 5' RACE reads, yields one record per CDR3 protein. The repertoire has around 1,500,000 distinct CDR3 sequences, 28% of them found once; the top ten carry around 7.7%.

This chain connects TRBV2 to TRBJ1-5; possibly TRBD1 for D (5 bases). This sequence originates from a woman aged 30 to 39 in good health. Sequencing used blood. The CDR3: CASSEEGLQPQHF. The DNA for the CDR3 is TGTGCCAGCAGTGAAGAGGGGCTTCAGCCCCAGCATTTT.